One sample yielded the 5 T cell receptor beta chains listed below, sequenced in a study of cytomegalovirus exposure and HLA in healthy donors. The PCR employed 60 Vbeta primers together with 13 Jbeta primers. Generated by immunoSEQ multiplex PCR, the TCRdb table keeps only in-frame clones and is missing some. The repertoire holds approximately 88,000 clones, 78% seen once, with 5.5% to 7% in the top ten. Sample: PBMCs. The receptors come from a man younger than 35 in good health and CMV-seropositive.

This clone was picked up one time. The chain has TRBV5-1 and TRBJ2-7, with TRBD2 as a possible D gene (5 bases). Germline CDR1 SGHRS, CDR2 YFSETQ. V lost 9 bases and J lost 4, with 11 bases in between. The CDR3 runs to 11 residues. The CDR3: CAIRRGYEQYF. In nucleotides, the CDR3 is TGCGCCATCAGGCGAGGGTACGAGCAGTACTTC.

The V and J genes are TRBV4-1 and TRBJ2-3; 11 bases agree with TRBD2. Looked up from germline, CDR1 is MGHRA and CDR2 is YSYEKL. V shed 2 bases, J shed 1 base, and the junction held 5 bases outside the gene matches. The CDR3 covers 17 residues. The CDR3, as DNA: TGCGCCAGCAGCCAACGCCGACTAGCGGGACGCACAGATACGCAGTATTTT. It encodes CASSQRRLAGRTDTQYF.

The table lists this clone with a few counts. The chain carries TRBV6-1 and TRBJ1-5; D remains ambiguous. V lost 5 bases, J lost 4 bases, and 12 bases lay in between. This CDR3 is built from 14 residues. The germline V gene has CDR1 MNHNS and CDR2 SASEGT. The CDR3 reads CASSPRGSNQPQHF. The DNA of the CDR3 is TGTGCCAGCAGTCCTCGGGGTTCAAATCAGCCCCAGCATTTT.

This clone has a single count. This chain connects TRBV4-1 to TRBJ2-7, with D unclear. V gave up 4 bases and J gave up 3 bases, with 19 bases separating them. This CDR3 is built from 16 residues. The germline gives CDR1 MGHRA, CDR2 YSYEKL. This CDR3 reads CASSPLVGSANYEQYF. DNA of the CDR3: TGCGCCAGCAGCCCTCTAGTTGGAAGTGCTAACTACGAGCAGTACTTC.

The V and J genes are TRBV25-1 and TRBJ2-7, with 7 nucleotides matching TRBD2. The length of the CDR3 is 14 residues. From germline, CDR1 is MGHDK and CDR2 SYGVNS. After removal of 6 bases from V and 6 bases from J, the junction contained 11 bases not matched to a gene. CDR3 sequence: CASREAGKGGEQYF. In DNA, the CDR3 is TGTGCCAGCAGGGAAGCGGGAAAGGGTGGCGAGCAGTACTTC.